This TCR beta chain stems from a study of shared clonotypes between healthy human individuals. The CDR3 spans 13 residues. CDR1 and CDR2 from the germline V gene are SGHTA and FQGNSA. The V end lost 5 bases, the J end lost 1 base, and 8 bases lay between the germline ends. CD45RO negativity and positive selection for CCR7 defined naive CD8 cells, a population that excluded terminally differentiated effector memory CD45RA+ cells. Here immunoSEQ multiplex PCR was the method, and the copy in TCRdb shows in-frame clones only, minus some. The sample holds about 590,000 clones; over 95% are singletons and the top ten take about 0.11%.

The sequenced sample was naive CD8+ T cells sorted from blood. The chain has TRBV7-2 and TRBJ2-5; D perhaps matches TRBD2 (6 bases). This clonotype was obtained from a woman aged 25 to 39 in good health. The CDR3 loop reads CASSRRAQETQYF. In nucleotides, the CDR3 is TGTGCCAGCAGCAGGAGGGCCCAAGAGACCCAGTACTTC.